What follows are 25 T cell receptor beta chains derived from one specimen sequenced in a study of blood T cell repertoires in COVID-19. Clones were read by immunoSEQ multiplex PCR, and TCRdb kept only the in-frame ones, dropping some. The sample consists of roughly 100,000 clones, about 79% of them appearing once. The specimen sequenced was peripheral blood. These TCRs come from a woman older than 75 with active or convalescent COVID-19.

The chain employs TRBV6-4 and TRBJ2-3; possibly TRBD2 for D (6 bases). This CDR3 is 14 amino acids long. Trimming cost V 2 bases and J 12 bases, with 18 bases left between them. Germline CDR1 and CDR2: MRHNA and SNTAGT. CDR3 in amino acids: CASSDRLTGTPQYF. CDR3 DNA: TGTGCCAGCAGTGACCGGTTAACCGGGACTCCTCAGTATTTT.

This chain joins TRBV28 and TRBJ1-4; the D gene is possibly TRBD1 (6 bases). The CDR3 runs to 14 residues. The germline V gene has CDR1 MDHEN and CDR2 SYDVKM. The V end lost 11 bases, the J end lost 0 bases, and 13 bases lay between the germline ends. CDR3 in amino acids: CAAGGRATNEKLFF. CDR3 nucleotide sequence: TGTGCCGCTGGGGGCCGCGCAACTAATGAAAAACTGTTTTTT.

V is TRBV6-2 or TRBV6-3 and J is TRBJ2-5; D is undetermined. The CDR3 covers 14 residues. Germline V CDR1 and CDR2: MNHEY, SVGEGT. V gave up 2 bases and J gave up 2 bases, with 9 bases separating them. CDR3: CASSYIPSQETQYF. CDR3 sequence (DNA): TGTGCCAGCAGTTACATCCCTAGTCAAGAGACCCAGTACTTC.

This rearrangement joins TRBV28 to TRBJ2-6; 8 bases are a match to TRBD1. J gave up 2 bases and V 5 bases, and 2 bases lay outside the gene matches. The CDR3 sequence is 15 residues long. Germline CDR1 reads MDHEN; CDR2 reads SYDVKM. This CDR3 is CASSPTGAGANVLTF. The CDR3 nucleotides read TGTGCCAGCAGTCCGACAGGGGCTGGGGCCAACGTCCTGACTTTC.

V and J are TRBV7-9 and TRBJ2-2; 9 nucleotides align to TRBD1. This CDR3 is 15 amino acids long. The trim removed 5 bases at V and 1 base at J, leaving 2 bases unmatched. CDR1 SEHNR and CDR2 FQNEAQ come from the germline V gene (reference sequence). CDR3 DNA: TGTGCCAGCAGCCTGGGACAGGGGAACACCGGGGAGCTGTTTTTT. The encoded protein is CASSLGQGNTGELFF.

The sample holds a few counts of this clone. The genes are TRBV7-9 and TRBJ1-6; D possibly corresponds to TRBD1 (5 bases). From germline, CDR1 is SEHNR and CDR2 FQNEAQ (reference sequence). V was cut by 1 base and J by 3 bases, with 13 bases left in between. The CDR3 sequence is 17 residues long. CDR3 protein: CASSLVGQGFYNSPLHF. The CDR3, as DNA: TGTGCCAGCAGCTTAGTAGGGCAGGGATTCTATAATTCACCCCTCCACTTT.

CDR3 coding DNA: TGTGCCAGCAGTGACTCGGCGGCTAACTATGGCTACACCTTC. This translates into CASSDSAANYGYTF. V and J are TRBV6-4 and TRBJ1-2; D not certain. This CDR3 comprises 14 residues. The germline CDR1 and CDR2 sequences are MRHNA and SNTAGT. V lost 0 bases and J 0 bases, leaving 5 bases between the germline ends.

For the CDR3, the DNA is TGTGCCAGCAGTGACCCCCTAGCGGGAGGATTGGAGACCCAGTACTTC. This encodes CASSDPLAGGLETQYF. The chain is built from TRBV28 and TRBJ2-5; 11 bases agree with TRBD2. V dropped 5 bases and J dropped 5; count of bases not matched to a gene: 10. Germline CDR1 is MDHEN and CDR2 is SYDVKM. The CDR3 spans 16 residues. The variable domain in full, with the rest retrieved from reference TRBV28 and TRBJ2-5, is DVKVTQSSRYLVKRTGEKVFLECVQDMDHENMFWYRQDPGLGLRLIYFSYDVKMKEKGDIPEGYSVSREKKERFSLILESASTNQTSMYLCASSDPLAGGLETQYFGPGTRLLVL.

The CDR3 loop is CCSGENTEAFF. DNA for the CDR3: TGTTGCTCAGGGGAAAACACTGAAGCTTTCTTT. The genes are TRBV19 and TRBJ1-1, with a possible D match to TRBD1 (6 bases). Germline V gene sequence: CDR1 LNHDA, CDR2 SQIVND (reference sequence). This CDR3 has 11 residues.

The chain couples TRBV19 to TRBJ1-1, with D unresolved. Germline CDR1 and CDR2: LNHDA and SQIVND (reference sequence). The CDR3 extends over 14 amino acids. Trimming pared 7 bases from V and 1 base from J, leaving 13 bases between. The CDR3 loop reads CASTQRTWNTEAFF. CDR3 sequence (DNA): TGTGCCAGTACACAGAGAACCTGGAACACTGAAGCTTTCTTT. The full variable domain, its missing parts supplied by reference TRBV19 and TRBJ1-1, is DGGITQSPKYLFRKEGQNVTLSCEQNLNHDAMYWYRQDPGQGLRLIYYSQIVNDFQKGDIAEGYSVSREKKESFPLTVTSAQKNPTAFYLCASTQRTWNTEAFFGQGTRLTVV.

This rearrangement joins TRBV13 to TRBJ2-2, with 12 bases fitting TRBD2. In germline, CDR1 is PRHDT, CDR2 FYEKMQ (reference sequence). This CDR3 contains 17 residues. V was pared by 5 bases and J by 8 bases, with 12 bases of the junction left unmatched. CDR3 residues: CASSDRRLAGAAGELFF. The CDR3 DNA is TGTGCCAGCAGCGACCGGCGACTAGCGGGAGCAGCAGGGGAGCTGTTTTTT. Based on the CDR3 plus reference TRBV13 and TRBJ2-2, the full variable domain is AAGVIQSPRHLIKEKRETATLKCYPIPRHDTVYWYQQGPGQDPQFLISFYEKMQSDKGSIPDRFSAQQFSDYHSELNMSSLELGDSALYFCASSDRRLAGAAGELFFGEGSRLTVL.

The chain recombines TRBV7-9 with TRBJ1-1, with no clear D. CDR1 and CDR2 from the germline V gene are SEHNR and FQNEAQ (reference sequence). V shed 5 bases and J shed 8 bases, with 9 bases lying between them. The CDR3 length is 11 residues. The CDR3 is CASSHGMEAFF. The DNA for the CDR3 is TGTGCCAGCAGCCATGGCATGGAAGCTTTCTTT.

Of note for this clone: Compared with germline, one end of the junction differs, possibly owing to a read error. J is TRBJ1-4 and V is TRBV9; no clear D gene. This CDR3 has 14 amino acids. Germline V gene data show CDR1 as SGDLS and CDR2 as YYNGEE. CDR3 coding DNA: TGTGCCAGCAGCTCCGGACTTTACGGGGAAAAAGTGTTTTTT. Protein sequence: CASSSGLYGEKVFF.

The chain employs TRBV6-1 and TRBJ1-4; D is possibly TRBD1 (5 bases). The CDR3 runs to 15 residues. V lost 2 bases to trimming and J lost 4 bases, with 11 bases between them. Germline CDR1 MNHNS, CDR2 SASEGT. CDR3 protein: CASSERWGVNEKLFF. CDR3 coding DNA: TGTGCCAGCAGTGAAAGGTGGGGCGTTAATGAAAAACTGTTTTTT.

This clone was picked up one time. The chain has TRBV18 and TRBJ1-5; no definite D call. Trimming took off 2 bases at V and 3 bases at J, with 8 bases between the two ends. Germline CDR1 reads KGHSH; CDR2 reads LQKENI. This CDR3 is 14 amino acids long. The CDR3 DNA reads TGTGCCAGCTCACCATCGGGAGACAATCAGCCCCAGCATTTT. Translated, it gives CASSPSGDNQPQHF.

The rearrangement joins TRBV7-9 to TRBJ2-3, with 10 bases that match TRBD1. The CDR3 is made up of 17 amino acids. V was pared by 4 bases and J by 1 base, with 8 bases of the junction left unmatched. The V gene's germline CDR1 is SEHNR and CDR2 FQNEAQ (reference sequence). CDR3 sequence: CASSSWDRGWGTDTQYF. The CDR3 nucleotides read TGTGCCAGCAGCTCGTGGGACAGGGGTTGGGGCACAGATACGCAGTATTTT.

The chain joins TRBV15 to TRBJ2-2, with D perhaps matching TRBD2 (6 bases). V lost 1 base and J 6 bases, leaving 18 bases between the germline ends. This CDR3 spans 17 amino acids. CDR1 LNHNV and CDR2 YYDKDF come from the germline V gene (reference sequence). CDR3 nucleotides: TGTGCCACCAGCAGAGGATCCGCCGGGAGAGCACCCGGGGAGCTGTTTTTT. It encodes CATSRGSAGRAPGELFF.

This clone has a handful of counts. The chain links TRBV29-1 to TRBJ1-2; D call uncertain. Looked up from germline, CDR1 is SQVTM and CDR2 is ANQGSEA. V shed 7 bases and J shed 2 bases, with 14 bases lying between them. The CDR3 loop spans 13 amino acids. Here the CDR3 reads CSDASTENYGYTF. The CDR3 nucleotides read TGCAGCGACGCGTCTACAGAGAACTATGGCTACACCTTC.

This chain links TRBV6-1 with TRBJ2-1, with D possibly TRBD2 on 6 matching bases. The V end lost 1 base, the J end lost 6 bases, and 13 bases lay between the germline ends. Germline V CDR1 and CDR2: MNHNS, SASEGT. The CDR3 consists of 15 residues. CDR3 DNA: TGTGCCAGCAGTGAAGGACGGACTAAGGGCAATGAGCAGTTCTTC. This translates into CASSEGRTKGNEQFF.

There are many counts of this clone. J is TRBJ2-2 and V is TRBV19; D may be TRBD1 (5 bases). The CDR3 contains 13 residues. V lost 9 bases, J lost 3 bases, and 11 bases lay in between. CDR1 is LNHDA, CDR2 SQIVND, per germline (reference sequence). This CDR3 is CASRVLDTGELFF. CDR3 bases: TGTGCCAGCAGGGTTCTCGACACCGGGGAGCTGTTTTTT. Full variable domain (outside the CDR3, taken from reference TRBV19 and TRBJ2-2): DGGITQSPKYLFRKEGQNVTLSCEQNLNHDAMYWYRQDPGQGLRLIYYSQIVNDFQKGDIAEGYSVSREKKESFPLTVTSAQKNPTAFYLCASRVLDTGELFFGEGSRLTVL.

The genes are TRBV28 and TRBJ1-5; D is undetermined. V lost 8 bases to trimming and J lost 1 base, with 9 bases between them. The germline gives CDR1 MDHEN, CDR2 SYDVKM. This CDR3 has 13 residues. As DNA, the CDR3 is TGTGCCAGCTGTCCCCTAAGCAATCAGCCCCAGCATTTT. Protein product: CASCPLSNQPQHF.

DNA for the CDR3: TGTGCCAGCAGTTTTGGAGGGTCCGCCGGCTACACCTTC. This translates into CASSFGGSAGYTF. V is TRBV27 and J is TRBJ1-2; D gene unclear. Looked up from germline, CDR1 is MNHEY and CDR2 is SMNVEV (reference sequence). CDR3 length: 13 amino acids. The germline V and J ends were trimmed by 3 bases and 8 bases, with 13 bases remaining between them.

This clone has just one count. CDR3 residues: CASTWTSGYEQYF. DNA for the CDR3: TGTGCCAGTACCTGGACTAGCGGGTACGAGCAGTACTTC. The chain recombines TRBV2 with TRBJ2-7; 11 bases fit TRBD2. The V segment lost 9 bases and the J segment 4 bases; nucleotides outside the gene matches: 5. The CDR3 contains 13 residues. Germline loops: CDR1 SNHLY, CDR2 FYNNEI.

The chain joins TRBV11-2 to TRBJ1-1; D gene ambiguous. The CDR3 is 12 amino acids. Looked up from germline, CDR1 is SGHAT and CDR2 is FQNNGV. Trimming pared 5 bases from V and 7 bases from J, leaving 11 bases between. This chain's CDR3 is CASSPQRNEAFF. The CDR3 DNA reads TGTGCCAGCAGCCCACAGAGAAATGAAGCTTTCTTT.

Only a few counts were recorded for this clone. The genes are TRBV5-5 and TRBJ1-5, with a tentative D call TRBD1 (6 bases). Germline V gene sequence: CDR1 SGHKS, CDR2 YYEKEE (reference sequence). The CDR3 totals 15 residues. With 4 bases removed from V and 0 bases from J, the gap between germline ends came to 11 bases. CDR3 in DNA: TGTGCCAGCAGCACACAGGGTAGTAGCAATCAGCCCCAGCATTTT. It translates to CASSTQGSSNQPQHF.